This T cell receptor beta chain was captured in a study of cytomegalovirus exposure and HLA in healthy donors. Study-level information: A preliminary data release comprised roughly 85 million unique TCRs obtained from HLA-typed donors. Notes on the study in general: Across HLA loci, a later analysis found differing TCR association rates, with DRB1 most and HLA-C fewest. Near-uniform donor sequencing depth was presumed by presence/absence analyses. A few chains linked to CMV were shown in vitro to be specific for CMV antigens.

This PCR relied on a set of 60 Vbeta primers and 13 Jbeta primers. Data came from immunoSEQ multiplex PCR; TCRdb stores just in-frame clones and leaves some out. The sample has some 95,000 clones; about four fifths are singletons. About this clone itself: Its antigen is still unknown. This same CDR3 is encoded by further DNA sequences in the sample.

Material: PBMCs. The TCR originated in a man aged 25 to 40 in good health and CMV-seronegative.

The CDR3 here is CASSLDRGSNQPQHF. DNA of the CDR3: TGCGCCAGCAGCTTGGATAGGGGAAGCAATCAGCCCCAGCATTTT. The V call is TRBV5-1, the J call TRBJ1-5; tentatively, D is TRBD1 (5 bases). The CDR3 spans 15 residues. Germline CDR1 and CDR2: SGHRS and YFSETQ. V lost 0 bases to trimming and J lost 1 base, with 8 bases between them.